This T cell receptor (beta chain) was sequenced for a study of PD-L1 blockade in urothelial cancer. Study-wide context: Intravenous atezolizumab, 1,200 mg every 3 weeks, was begun by patients around 2014.

Sample time point: peripheral blood 6 weeks after treatment start. Metastatic or locally advanced urothelial carcinoma was present in the patients. The germline V gene encodes CDR1 MRHNA and CDR2 SNTAGT. The ends were cut back, 3 bases at V and 4 bases at J, with 9 bases in the middle. This CDR3 region has 13 residues. In each PCR, synthetic TCR analog templates were spiked in. Data came from immunoSEQ multiplex PCR; TCRdb stores just in-frame clones and leaves some out. The sample has tens of thousands of clones; about 89% are singletons. The TCR was taken from a man in his sixties or seventies with urothelial cancer. This sequence joins TRBV6-4 and TRBJ1-1; no clear D gene. The starting material was PBMCs, obtained around atezolizumab (anti-PD-L1) treatment. In DNA form, the CDR3 reads TGTGCCAGCAGTGAAGTACGGGGCACTGAAGCTTTCTTT. This sequence encodes CASSEVRGTEAFF.